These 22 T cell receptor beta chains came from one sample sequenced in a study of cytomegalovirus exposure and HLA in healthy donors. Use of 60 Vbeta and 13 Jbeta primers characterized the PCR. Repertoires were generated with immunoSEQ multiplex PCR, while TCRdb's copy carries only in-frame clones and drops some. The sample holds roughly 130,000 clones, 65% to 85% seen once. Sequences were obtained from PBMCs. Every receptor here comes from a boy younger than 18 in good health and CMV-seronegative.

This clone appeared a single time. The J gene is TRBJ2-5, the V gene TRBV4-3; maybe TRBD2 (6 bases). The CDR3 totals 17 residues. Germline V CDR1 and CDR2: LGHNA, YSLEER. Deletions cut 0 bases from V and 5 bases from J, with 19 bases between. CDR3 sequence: CASSQDLGGTPGETQYF. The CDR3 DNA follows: TGCGCCAGCAGCCAAGATCTGGGCGGGACTCCGGGGGAGACCCAGTACTTC.

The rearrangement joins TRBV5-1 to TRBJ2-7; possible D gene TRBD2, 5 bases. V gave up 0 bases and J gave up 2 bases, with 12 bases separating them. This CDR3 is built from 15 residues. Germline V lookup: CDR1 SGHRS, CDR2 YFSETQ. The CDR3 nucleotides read TGCGCCAGCAGCTTGGAGAGGGCTCAAACCTACGAGCAGTACTTC. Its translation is CASSLERAQTYEQYF.

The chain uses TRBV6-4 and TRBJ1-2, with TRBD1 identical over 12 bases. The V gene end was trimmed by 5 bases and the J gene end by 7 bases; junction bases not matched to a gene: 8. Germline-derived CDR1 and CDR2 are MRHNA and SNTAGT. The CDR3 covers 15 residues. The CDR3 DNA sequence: TGTGCCAGCAGTACCCCTGGGACAGGGGGCTTTGGCTACACCTTC. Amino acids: CASSTPGTGGFGYTF.

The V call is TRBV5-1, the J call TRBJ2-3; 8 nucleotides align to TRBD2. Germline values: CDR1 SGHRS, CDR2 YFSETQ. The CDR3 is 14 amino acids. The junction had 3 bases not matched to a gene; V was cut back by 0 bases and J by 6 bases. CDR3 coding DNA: TGCGCCAGCAGCTTGGGGCGGGAGGCTGATACGCAGTATTTT. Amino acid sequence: CASSLGREADTQYF.

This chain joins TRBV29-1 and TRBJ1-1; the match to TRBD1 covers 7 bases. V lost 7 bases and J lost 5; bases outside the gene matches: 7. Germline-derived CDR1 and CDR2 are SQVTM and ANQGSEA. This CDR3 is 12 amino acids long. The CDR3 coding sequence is TGCAGCGCCGACAGGGCTTGGACTGAAGCTTTCTTT. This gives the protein CSADRAWTEAFF.

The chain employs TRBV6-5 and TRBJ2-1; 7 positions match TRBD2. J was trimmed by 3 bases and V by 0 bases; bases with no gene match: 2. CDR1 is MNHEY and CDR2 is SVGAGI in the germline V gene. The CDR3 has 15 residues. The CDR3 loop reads CASSYSSSGYNEQFF. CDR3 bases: TGTGCCAGCAGTTACTCGTCTAGCGGCTACAATGAGCAGTTCTTC.

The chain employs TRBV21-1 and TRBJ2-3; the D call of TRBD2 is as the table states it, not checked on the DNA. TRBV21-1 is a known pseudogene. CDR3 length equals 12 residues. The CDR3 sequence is CASSPREDTQYF. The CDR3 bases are TGTGCCAGCAGCCCTAGGGAGGATACGCAGTATTTT.

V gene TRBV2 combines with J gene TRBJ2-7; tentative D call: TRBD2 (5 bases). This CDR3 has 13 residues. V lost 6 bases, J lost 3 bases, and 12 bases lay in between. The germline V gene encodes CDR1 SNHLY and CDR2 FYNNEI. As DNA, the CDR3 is TGTGCCAGCAGCCTCGGGGTGTACTACGAGCAGTACTTC. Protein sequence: CASSLGVYYEQYF. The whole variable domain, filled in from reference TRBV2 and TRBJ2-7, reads EPEVTQTPSHQVTQMGQEVILRCVPISNHLYFYWYRQILGQKVEFLVSFYNNEISEKSEIFDDQFSVERPDGSNFTLKIRSTKLEDSAMYFCASSLGVYYEQYFGPGTRLTVT.

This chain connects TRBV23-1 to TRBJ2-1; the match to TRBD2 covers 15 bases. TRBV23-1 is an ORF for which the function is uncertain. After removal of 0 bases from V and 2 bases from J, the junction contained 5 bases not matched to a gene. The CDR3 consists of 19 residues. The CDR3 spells CASSQSGTSGRYPYNEQFF. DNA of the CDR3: TGCGCCAGCAGTCAATCTGGGACTAGCGGGAGGTATCCCTACAATGAGCAGTTCTTC.

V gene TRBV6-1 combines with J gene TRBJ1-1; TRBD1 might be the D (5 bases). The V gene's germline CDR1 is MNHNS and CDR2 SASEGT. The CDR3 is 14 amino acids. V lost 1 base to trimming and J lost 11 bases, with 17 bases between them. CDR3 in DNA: TGTGCCAGCAGTGAAGGGGCAGGGCCTTCTTATGCTTTCTTT. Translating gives CASSEGAGPSYAFF.

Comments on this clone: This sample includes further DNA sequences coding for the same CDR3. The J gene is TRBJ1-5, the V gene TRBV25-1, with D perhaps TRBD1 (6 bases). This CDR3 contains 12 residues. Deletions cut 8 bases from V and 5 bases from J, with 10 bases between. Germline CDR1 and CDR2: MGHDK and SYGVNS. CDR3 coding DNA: TGTGCCAGCTCGCAGGGGTATCAGCCCCAGCATTTT. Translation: CASSQGYQPQHF.

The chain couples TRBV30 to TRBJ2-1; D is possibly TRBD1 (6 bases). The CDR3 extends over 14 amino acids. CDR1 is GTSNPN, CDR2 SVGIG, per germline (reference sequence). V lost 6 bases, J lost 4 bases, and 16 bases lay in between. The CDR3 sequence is CACHDRKVYNEQFF. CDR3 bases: TGTGCCTGTCATGACAGGAAGGTTTACAATGAGCAGTTCTTC.

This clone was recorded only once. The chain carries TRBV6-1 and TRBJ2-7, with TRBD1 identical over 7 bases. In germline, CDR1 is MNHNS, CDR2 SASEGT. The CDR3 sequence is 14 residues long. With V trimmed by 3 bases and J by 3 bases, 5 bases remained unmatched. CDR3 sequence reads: CASSEGPGGYEQYF. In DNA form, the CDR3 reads TGTGCCAGCAGTGAGGGACCAGGGGGCTACGAGCAGTACTTC.

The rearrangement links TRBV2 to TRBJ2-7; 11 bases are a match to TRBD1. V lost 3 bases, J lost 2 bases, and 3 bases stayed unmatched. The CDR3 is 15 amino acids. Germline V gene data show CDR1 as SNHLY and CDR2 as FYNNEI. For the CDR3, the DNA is TGTGCCAGCAGTGACAGGGGACAGGGGGCCTACGAGCAGTACTTC. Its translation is CASSDRGQGAYEQYF.

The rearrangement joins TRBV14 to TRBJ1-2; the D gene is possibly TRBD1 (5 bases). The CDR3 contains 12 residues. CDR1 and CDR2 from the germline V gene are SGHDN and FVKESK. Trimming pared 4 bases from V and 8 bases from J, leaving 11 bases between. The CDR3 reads CASSPTGLGYTF. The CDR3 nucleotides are TGTGCCAGCAGCCCAACAGGATTAGGCTACACCTTC.

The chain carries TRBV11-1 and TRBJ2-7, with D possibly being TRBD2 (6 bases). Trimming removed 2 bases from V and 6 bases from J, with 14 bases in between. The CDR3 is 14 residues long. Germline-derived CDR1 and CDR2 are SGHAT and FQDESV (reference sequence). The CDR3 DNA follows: TGTGCCAGCAGCTTATTCACGGGAGTGGGCGAGCAGTACTTC. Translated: CASSLFTGVGEQYF.

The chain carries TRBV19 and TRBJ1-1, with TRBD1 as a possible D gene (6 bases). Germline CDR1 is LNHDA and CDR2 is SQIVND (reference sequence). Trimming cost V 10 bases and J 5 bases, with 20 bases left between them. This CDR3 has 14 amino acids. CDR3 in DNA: TGTGCCACCACGCCGCAGCGAGGGGGAACTGAAGCTTTCTTT. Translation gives CATTPQRGGTEAFF. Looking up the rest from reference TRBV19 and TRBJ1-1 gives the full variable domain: DGGITQSPKYLFRKEGQNVTLSCEQNLNHDAMYWYRQDPGQGLRLIYYSQIVNDFQKGDIAEGYSVSREKKESFPLTVTSAQKNPTAFYLCATTPQRGGTEAFFGQGTRLTVV.

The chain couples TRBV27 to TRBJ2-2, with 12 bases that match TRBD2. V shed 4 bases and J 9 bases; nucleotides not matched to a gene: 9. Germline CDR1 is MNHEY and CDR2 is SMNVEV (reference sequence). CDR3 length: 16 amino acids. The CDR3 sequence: CASSSLAGGPIRELFF. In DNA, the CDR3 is TGTGCCAGCAGTTCTCTAGCGGGAGGGCCAATTCGGGAGCTGTTTTTT.

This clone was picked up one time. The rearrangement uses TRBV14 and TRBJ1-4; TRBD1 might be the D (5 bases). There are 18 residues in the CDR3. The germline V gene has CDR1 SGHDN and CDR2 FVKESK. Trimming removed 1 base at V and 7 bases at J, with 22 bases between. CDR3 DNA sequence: TGTGCCAGCAGCCAAGGCCTTAATACCAGGGTAGGAAGTGAAAAACTGTTTTTT. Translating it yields CASSQGLNTRVGSEKLFF.

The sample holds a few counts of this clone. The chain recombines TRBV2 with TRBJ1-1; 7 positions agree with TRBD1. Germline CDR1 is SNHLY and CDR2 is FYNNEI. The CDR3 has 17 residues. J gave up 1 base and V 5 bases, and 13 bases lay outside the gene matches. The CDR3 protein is CASSTLTGRIRNTEAFF. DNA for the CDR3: TGTGCCAGCAGTACCTTGACAGGGAGAATAAGGAACACTGAAGCTTTCTTT.

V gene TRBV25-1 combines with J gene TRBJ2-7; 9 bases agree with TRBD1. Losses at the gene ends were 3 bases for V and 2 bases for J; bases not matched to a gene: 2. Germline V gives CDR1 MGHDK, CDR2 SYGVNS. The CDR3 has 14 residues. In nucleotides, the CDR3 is TGTGCCAGCAGTGACGGGACAGGGACCTACGAGCAGTACTTC. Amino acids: CASSDGTGTYEQYF.

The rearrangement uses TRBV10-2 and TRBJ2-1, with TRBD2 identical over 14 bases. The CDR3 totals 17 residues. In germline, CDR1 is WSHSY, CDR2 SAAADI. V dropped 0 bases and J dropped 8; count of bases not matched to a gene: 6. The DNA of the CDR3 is TGCGCCAGCAGTGAGTCGGGGGGACTAGCGGGAGCTGATGAGCAGTTCTTC. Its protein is CASSESGGLAGADEQFF.